A selection of T cell receptor beta chains follows, all from one sample in a study of control samples from healthy donors and cancer patients. TCRdb keeps only in-frame clones here, not all; method: immunoSEQ multiplex PCR. Of around 140,000 clones in the sample, about 89% are singletons; the top ten hold less than 8.5%. Material: blood. The receptors shown here come from a man aged 18 to 35 in good health. CDR3s include the opening cysteine and the closing phenylalanine or tryptophan. D genes are given only for firm matches. Only some rows state a clone size, as once, few, many or a class for expanded clones.

clone_size: .
v_call: TRBV7-2
d_call: TRBD1
j_call: TRBJ1-1
cdr3_aa: CASSLNPDRANTEAFF
cdr3_nt: TGTGCCAGCAGCCTCAACCCGGACAGGGCGAACACTGAAGCTTTCTTT

clone_size: .
v_call: TRBV4-1
d_call: .
j_call: TRBJ2-7
cdr3_aa: CASSQASGGYYEQYF
cdr3_nt: TGCGCCAGCAGCCAAGCTTCGGGGGGCTACTACGAGCAGTACTTC

clone_size: .
v_call: TRBV3-1/TRBV3-2
d_call: TRBD1
j_call: TRBJ1-2
cdr3_aa: CASSQGDRGGDGYTF
cdr3_nt: TGTGCCAGCAGCCAAGGTGACAGGGGAGGGGATGGCTACACCTTC

clone_size: .
v_call: TRBV7-2
d_call: .
j_call: TRBJ2-5
cdr3_aa: CASSKTSWGPGETQYF
cdr3_nt: TGTGCCAGCAGCAAGACAAGCTGGGGGCCTGGTGAGACCCAGTACTTC

clone_size: .
v_call: TRBV7-6
d_call: .
j_call: TRBJ2-1
cdr3_aa: CASSSRPPTENNEQFF
cdr3_nt: TGTGCCAGCAGCTCGCGACCACCGACGGAGAACAATGAGCAGTTCTTC

clone_size: .
v_call: TRBV18
d_call: .
j_call: TRBJ2-7
cdr3_aa: CASSPEQRYYEQYF
cdr3_nt: TGTGCCAGCTCACCAGAACAGAGATACTACGAGCAGTACTTC

clone_size: .
v_call: TRBV7-2
d_call: .
j_call: TRBJ1-3
cdr3_aa: CASSSGILGDTIYF
cdr3_nt: TGTGCCAGCAGCTCCGGGATCTTAGGGGACACCATATATTTT

clone_size: few
v_call: TRBV7-2
d_call: .
j_call: TRBJ1-1
cdr3_aa: CASSLDQGNTEAFF
cdr3_nt: TGTGCCAGCAGCTTAGATCAGGGTAACACTGAAGCTTTCTTT

clone_size: once
v_call: TRBV19
d_call: .
j_call: TRBJ1-1
cdr3_aa: CASSIEGLRNTEAFF
cdr3_nt: TGTGCCAGTAGTATAGAGGGGCTCAGGAACACTGAAGCTTTCTTT

clone_size: .
v_call: TRBV6-5
d_call: .
j_call: TRBJ2-2
cdr3_aa: CASTTLTGGELFF
cdr3_nt: TGTGCCAGCACCACCCTGACGGGAGGGGAGCTGTTTTTT

clone_size: .
v_call: TRBV6-5
d_call: .
j_call: TRBJ1-1
cdr3_aa: CASTTVGNTEAFF
cdr3_nt: TGTGCCAGCACCACGGTTGGGAACACTGAAGCTTTCTTT

clone_size: .
v_call: TRBV27
d_call: .
j_call: TRBJ1-2
cdr3_aa: CASSPKQGGYGYTF
cdr3_nt: TGTGCCAGCAGTCCAAAGCAAGGCGGCTATGGCTACACCTTC

clone_size: .
v_call: TRBV27
d_call: .
j_call: TRBJ2-7
cdr3_aa: CASSLQGSYEQYF
cdr3_nt: TGTGCCAGCAGTTTACAGGGCTCCTACGAGCAGTACTTC

clone_size: .
v_call: TRBV3-1/TRBV3-2
d_call: .
j_call: TRBJ1-2
cdr3_aa: CASSQGGVYGYTF
cdr3_nt: TGTGCCAGCAGCCAAGGGGGCGTCTATGGCTACACCTTC

clone_size: .
v_call: TRBV6-1
d_call: .
j_call: TRBJ1-1
cdr3_aa: CASSEVRANTEAFF
cdr3_nt: TGTGCCAGCAGTGAAGTTAGGGCGAACACTGAAGCTTTCTTT

clone_size: .
v_call: TRBV10-3
d_call: .
j_call: TRBJ2-5
cdr3_aa: CAISESNRGQETQYF
cdr3_nt: TGTGCCATCAGTGAGTCGAACCGGGGACAAGAGACCCAGTACTTC

clone_size: once
v_call: TRBV11-2
d_call: TRBD2
j_call: TRBJ2-3
cdr3_aa: CASSLGGGLAGLDTQYF
cdr3_nt: TGTGCCAGCAGCTTAGGAGGGGGACTAGCGGGCCTAGATACGCAGTATTTT

clone_size: .
v_call: TRBV12-5
d_call: TRBD2
j_call: TRBJ2-7
cdr3_aa: CASGGSSTSGGARAHEQYF
cdr3_nt: TGTGCTAGTGGTGGGTCATCGACTAGCGGGGGGGCCAGAGCCCACGAGCAGTACTTC

clone_size: .
v_call: TRBV7-6
d_call: TRBD2
j_call: TRBJ2-5
cdr3_aa: CASSLAGGQETQYF
cdr3_nt: TGTGCCAGCAGCTTAGCGGGGGGGCAAGAGACCCAGTACTTC

clone_size: .
v_call: TRBV5-5
d_call: TRBD1
j_call: TRBJ1-2
cdr3_aa: CASSLIPTGPQGDYGYTF
cdr3_nt: TGTGCCAGCAGCTTGATCCCCACAGGGCCTCAGGGGGACTATGGCTACACCTTC

clone_size: .
v_call: TRBV4-2
d_call: .
j_call: TRBJ2-1
cdr3_aa: CASFTHPGVPYNEQFF
cdr3_nt: TGTGCCAGCTTTACCCACCCGGGGGTACCCTACAATGAGCAGTTCTTC

clone_size: .
v_call: TRBV10-3
d_call: .
j_call: TRBJ1-2
cdr3_aa: CAISGIGTDWGGTF
cdr3_nt: TGTGCCATCAGTGGAATTGGGACGGACTGGGGAGGCACCTTC

clone_size: .
v_call: TRBV2
d_call: TRBD1
j_call: TRBJ2-1
cdr3_aa: CAEGGTGVWNEQFF
cdr3_nt: TGTGCCGAGGGGGGGACAGGGGTCTGGAATGAGCAGTTCTTC

clone_size: .
v_call: TRBV6-5
d_call: TRBD1
j_call: TRBJ2-5
cdr3_aa: CASRVTGGRETQYF
cdr3_nt: TGTGCCAGCAGGGTAACAGGGGGTAGGGAGACCCAGTACTTC

clone_size: .
v_call: TRBV30
d_call: TRBD1
j_call: TRBJ1-2
cdr3_aa: CAWMRNRGVYGYTF
cdr3_nt: TGTGCCTGGATGCGTAACAGGGGAGTCTATGGCTACACCTTC